This TCR beta chain was sequenced during a study of cytomegalovirus exposure and HLA in healthy donors. Looking at the study overall: Of around 400 genotyped donors, roughly 81% grouped in the Caucasian-associated ancestry cluster.

Germline CDR1 is SGHTA and CDR2 is FQGNSA. Trimming removed 6 bases at V and 1 base at J, with 9 bases between. The CDR3 is made up of 13 amino acids. A word on this clone: Its target is not known.

In the PCR, 60 Vbeta and 13 Jbeta primers were used. Sequencing used immunoSEQ multiplex PCR; TCRdb keeps in-frame clones, though not all of them. Its clone listing holds around 40,000 clones. Study observations and caveats: There were 150 to 200 TCR beta chains listed as cytomegalovirus-associated.

This TCR derives from a middle-aged man in good health and CMV-seropositive. The specimen sequenced was PBMCs. V gene TRBV7-2 combines with J gene TRBJ1-1, with D unclear. The CDR3 sequence is CASSSQWNTEAFF. CDR3 nucleotide sequence: TGTGCCAGCAGTTCCCAGTGGAACACTGAAGCTTTCTTT.